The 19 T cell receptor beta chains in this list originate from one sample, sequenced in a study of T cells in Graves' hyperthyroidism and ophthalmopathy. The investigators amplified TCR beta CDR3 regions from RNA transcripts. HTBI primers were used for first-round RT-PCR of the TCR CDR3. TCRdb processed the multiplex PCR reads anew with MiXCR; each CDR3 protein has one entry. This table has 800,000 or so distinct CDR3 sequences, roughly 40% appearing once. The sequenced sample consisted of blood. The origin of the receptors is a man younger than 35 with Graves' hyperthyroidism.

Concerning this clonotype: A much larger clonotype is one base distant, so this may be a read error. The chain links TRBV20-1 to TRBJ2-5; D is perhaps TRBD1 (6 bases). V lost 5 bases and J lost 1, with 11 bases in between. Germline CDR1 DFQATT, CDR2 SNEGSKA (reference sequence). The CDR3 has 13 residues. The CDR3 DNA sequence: TGCAGTGCTCCGTGGGGGCCCCAAGAGACCCAGTACTTC. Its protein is CSAPWGPQETQYF.

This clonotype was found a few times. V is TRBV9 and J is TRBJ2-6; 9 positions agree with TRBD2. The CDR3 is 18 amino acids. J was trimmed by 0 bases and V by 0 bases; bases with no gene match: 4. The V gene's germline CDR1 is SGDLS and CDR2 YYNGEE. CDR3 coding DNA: TGTGCCAGCAGCGTAGGAATTAGCGGGAGCTCTGGGGCCAACGTCCTGACTTTC. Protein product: CASSVGISGSSGANVLTF.

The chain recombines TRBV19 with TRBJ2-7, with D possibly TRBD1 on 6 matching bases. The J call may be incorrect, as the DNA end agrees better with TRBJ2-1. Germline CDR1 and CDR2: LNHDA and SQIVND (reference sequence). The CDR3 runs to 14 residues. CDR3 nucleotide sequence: TGTGCCACATCTGACGGGACACCATACAATGAGCAGTTCTTC. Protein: CATSDGTPYNEQFF.

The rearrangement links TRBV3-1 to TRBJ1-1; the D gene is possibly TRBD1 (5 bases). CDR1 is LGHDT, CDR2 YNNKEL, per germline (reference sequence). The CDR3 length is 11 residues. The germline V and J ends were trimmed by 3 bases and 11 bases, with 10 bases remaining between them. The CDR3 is CASSQGLVAFF. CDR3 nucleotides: TGTGCCAGCAGCCAGGGACTCGTGGCTTTCTTT.

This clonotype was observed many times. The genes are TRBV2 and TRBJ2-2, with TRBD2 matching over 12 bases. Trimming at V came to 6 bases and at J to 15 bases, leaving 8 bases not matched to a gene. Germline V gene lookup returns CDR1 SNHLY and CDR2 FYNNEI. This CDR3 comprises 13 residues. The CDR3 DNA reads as TGTGCCAGCAGATCGACTAGCGGGGGAGGGATGTTTTTT. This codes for CASRSTSGGGMFF. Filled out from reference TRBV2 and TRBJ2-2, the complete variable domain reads EPEVTQTPSHQVTQMGQEVILRCVPISNHLYFYWYRQILGQKVEFLVSFYNNEISEKSEIFDDQFSVERPDGSNFTLKIRSTKLEDSAMYFCASRSTSGGGMFFGEGSRLTVL.

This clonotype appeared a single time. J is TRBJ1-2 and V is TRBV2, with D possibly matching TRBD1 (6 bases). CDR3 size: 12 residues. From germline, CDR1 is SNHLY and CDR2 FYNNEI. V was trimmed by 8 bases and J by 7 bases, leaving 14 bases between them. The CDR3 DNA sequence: TGTGCCAGCCGTCAAGGGGGTCGTGGCTACACCTTC. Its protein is CASRQGGRGYTF.

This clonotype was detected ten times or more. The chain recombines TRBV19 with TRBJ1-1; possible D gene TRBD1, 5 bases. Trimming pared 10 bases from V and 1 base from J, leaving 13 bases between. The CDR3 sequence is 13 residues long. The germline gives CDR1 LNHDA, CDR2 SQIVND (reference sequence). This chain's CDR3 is CATKTGSNTEAFF. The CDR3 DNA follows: TGTGCCACCAAAACAGGTTCGAACACTGAAGCTTTCTTT.

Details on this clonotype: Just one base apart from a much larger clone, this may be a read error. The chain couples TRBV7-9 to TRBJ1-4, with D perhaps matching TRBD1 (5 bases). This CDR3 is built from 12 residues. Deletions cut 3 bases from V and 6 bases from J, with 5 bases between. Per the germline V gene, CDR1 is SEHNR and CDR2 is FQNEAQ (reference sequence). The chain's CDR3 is CASSLGHEKLFF. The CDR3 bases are TGTGCCAGCAGCTTGGGGCATGAAAAACTGTTTTTT.

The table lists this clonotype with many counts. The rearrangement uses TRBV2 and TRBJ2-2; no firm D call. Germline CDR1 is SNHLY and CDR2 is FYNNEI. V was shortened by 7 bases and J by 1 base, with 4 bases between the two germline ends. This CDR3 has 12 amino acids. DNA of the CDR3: TGTGCCAGCAATCAGAACACCGGGGAGCTGTTTTTT. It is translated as CASNQNTGELFF.

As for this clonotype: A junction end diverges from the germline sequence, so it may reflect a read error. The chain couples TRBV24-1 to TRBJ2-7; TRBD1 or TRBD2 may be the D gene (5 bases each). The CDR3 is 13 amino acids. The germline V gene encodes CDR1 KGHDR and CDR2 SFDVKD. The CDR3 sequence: CASSSGDGYEQYF. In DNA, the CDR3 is TGTGCCAGCAGTTCCGGGGACGGCTACGAGCAGTACTTC.

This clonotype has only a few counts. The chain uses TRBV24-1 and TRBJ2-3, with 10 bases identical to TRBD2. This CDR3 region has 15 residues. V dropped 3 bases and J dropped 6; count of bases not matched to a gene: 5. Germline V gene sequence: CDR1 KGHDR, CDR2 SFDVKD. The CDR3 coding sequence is TGTGCCACCAGTGATGCTAGCGGGAGTAAGGATACGCAGTATTTT. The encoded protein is CATSDASGSKDTQYF.

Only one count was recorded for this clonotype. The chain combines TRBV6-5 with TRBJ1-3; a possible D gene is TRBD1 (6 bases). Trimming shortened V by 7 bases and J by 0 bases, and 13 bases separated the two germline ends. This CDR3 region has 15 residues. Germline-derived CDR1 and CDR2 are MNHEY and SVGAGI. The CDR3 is CASKDPGASGNTIYF. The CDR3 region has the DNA TGTGCCAGCAAGGATCCGGGGGCCTCTGGAAACACCATATATTTT.

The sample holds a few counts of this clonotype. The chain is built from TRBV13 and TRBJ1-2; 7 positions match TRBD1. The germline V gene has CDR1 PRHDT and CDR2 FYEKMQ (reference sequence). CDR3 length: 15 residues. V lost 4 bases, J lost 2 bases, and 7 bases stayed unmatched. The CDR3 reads CASSYGRGGNYGYTF. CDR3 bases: TGTGCCAGCAGCTACGGCAGGGGGGGAAACTATGGCTACACCTTC.

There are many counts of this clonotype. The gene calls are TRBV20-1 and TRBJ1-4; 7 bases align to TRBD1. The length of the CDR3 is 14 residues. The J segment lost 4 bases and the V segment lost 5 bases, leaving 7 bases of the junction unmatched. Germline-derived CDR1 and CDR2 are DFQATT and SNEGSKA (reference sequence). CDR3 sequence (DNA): TGCAGTGCTGAGCAGGGACAGCTTAATGAAAAACTGTTTTTT. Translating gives CSAEQGQLNEKLFF.

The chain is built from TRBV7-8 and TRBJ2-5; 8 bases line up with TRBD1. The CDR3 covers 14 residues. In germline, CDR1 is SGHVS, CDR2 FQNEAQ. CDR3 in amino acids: CASPPRTGKETQYF. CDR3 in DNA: TGTGCTAGCCCCCCCAGGACAGGGAAAGAGACCCAGTACTTC.

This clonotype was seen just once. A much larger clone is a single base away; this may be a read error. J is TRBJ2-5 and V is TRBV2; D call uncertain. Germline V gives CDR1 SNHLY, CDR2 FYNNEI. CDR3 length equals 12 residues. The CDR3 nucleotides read TGTGCCGGCAGCCTCCTCATAGAGACCCAGTACTTC. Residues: CAGSLLIETQYF.

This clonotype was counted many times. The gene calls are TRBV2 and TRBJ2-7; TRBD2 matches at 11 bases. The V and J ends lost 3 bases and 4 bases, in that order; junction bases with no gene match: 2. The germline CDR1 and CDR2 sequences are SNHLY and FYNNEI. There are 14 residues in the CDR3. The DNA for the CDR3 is TGTGCCAGCAGTGAGACTAGCGGGATGTACGAGCAGTACTTC. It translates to CASSETSGMYEQYF.

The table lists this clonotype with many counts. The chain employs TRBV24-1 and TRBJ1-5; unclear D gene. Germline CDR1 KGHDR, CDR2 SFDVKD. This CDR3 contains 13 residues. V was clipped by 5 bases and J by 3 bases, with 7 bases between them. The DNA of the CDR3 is TGTGCCACCAGTGGGGCATACAATCAGCCCCAGCATTTT. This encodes CATSGAYNQPQHF.

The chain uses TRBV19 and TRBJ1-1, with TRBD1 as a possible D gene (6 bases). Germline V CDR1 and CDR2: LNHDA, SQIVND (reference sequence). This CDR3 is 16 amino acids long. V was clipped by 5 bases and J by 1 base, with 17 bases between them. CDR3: CASSSGEGRGNTEAFF. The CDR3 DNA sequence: TGTGCCAGTAGTTCGGGGGAGGGCAGGGGGAACACTGAAGCTTTCTTT.